This T cell receptor beta chain was found in a study of T cells in Graves' hyperthyroidism and ophthalmopathy. Study-wide results and limits: In the analysis, a 13 V-J model separated ophthalmopathy from stable hyperthyroidism.

The germline CDR1 and CDR2 sequences are SQVTM and ANQGSEA. V lost 2 bases, J lost 3 bases, and 13 bases lay in between. This CDR3 contains 14 residues. The sample holds many counts of this clonotype. Its antigen is undetermined. TCR beta CDR3 sequences were amplified from RNA transcripts. TCR CDR3 underwent first-round RT-PCR with the HTBI primer set. In TCRdb, the multiplex PCR reads were re-called with MiXCR into one record per CDR3 protein. The table records some 420,000 distinct CDR3 sequences, around 15% of them present only once. This chain connects TRBV29-1 to TRBJ1-2; possibly TRBD1 for D (6 bases). Input material: blood. The receptor was derived from a woman under 30 with Graves' hyperthyroidism. CDR3 sequence reads: CSVEYEGVDYGYTF. Here the CDR3 DNA reads TGCAGCGTTGAATATGAGGGGGTAGACTATGGCTACACCTTC.